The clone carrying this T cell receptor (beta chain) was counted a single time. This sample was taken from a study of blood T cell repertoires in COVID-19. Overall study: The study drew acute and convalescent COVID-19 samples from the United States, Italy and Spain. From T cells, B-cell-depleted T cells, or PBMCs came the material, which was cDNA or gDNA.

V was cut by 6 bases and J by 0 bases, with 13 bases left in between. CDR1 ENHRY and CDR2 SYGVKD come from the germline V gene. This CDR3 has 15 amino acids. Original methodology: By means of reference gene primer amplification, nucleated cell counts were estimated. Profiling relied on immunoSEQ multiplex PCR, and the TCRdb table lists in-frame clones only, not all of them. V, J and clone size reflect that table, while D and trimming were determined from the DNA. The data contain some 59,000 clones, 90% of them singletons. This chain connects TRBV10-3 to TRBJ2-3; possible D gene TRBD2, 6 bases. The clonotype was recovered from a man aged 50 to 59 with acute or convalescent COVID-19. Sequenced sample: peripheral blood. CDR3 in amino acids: CAIREGGASTDTQYF. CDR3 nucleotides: TGTGCCATCAGGGAGGGCGGGGCCAGCACAGATACGCAGTATTTT.